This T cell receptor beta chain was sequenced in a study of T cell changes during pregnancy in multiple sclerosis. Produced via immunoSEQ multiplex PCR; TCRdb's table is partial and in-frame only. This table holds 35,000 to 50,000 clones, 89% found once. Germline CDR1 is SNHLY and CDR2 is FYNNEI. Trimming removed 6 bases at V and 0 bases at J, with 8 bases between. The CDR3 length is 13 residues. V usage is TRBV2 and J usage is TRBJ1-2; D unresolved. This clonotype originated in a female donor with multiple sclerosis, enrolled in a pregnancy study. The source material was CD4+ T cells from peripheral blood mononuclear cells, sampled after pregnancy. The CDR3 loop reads CASSQTPNYGYTF. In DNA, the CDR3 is TGTGCCAGCAGCCAGACACCTAACTATGGCTACACCTTC.